The 17 T cell receptor beta chains reported below all come from one sample, sequenced in a study of cytomegalovirus exposure and HLA in healthy donors. The PCR contained 60 Vbeta and 13 Jbeta primers. The table came from immunoSEQ multiplex PCR; TCRdb's copy has only in-frame clones and leaves some out. Here the sample spans approximately 200,000 clones, around 82% being singletons. The sample taken for sequencing was PBMCs. Receptors were obtained from a boy younger than 18 in good health and CMV-seronegative.

The chain combines TRBV7-9 with TRBJ2-7; tentative D call: TRBD1 (6 bases). Trimming pared 0 bases from V and 6 bases from J, leaving 6 bases between. The CDR3 runs 12 residues. Germline V gene data show CDR1 as SEHNR and CDR2 as FQNEAQ (reference sequence). CDR3 residues: CASSLAGGEQYF. CDR3 nucleotide sequence: TGTGCCAGCAGCTTAGCAGGGGGCGAGCAGTACTTC.

The chain links TRBV19 to TRBJ2-7; the D is unclear. Germline loops: CDR1 LNHDA, CDR2 SQIVND (reference sequence). The germline V and J ends were trimmed by 3 bases and 4 bases, with 10 bases remaining between them. CDR3 length: 13 amino acids. DNA for the CDR3: TGTGCCAGTAGTATCGGCAGGCCATACGAGCAGTACTTC. This gives the protein CASSIGRPYEQYF.

The chain carries TRBV5-1 and TRBJ2-5; TRBD2 matches 8 bases. The CDR3 spans 15 residues. Germline V gene data show CDR1 as SGHRS and CDR2 as YFSETQ. J was trimmed by 1 base and V by 4 bases; bases with no gene match: 6. DNA for the CDR3: TGCGCCAGCAGCGGAAGCGGGAGAATCCAAGAGACCCAGTACTTC. Residues: CASSGSGRIQETQYF.

The V call is TRBV27, the J call TRBJ2-7; TRBD2 aligns across 9 bases. The germline gives CDR1 MNHEY, CDR2 SMNVEV (reference sequence). The CDR3 has 14 amino acids. The junction had 7 bases not matched to a gene; V was cut back by 5 bases and J by 5 bases. CDR3 amino acids: CASSEAGGSHEQYF. The CDR3, as DNA: TGTGCCAGCAGTGAGGCGGGGGGGTCCCACGAGCAGTACTTC.

Written as DNA, the CDR3 is TGCGCCAGCAGTGAGACCCCAGGCGAGCAGTACTTC. It translates to CASSETPGEQYF. V and J are TRBV10-2 and TRBJ2-5; D is ambiguous. The J call may be wrong; the DNA end is better matched by TRBJ2-7. This CDR3 region has 12 residues. CDR1 is WSHSY, CDR2 SAAADI, per germline.

Here the CDR3 DNA reads TGCGCCAGCAGCCTACCCCCAAATTACGAGCAGTACTTC. Amino acids: CASSLPPNYEQYF. The rearrangement links TRBV5-1 to TRBJ2-7, with D unresolved. The germline CDR1 and CDR2 sequences are SGHRS and YFSETQ. The CDR3 is made up of 13 amino acids. V was clipped by 4 bases and J by 4 bases, with 12 bases between them.

This clone was counted a single time. The CDR3 region has the DNA TGCAGCGTCCGACAGACTGAAGCTTTCTTT. Translating it yields CSVRQTEAFF. The chain joins TRBV29-1 to TRBJ1-1, with D perhaps matching TRBD1 (5 bases). Trimming removed 6 bases at V and 5 bases at J, with 7 bases between. Germline CDR1 SQVTM, CDR2 ANQGSEA. The CDR3 contains 10 residues. Full variable domain (remainder filled in from reference TRBV29-1 and TRBJ1-1): SAVISQKPSRDICQRGTSLTIQCQVDSQVTMMFWYRQQPGQSLTLIATANQGSEATYESGFVIDKFPISRPNLTFSTLTVSNMSPEDSSIYLCSVRQTEAFFGQGTRLTVV.

The chain has TRBV5-1 and TRBJ2-3; 9 bases fit TRBD1. V lost 4 bases to trimming and J lost 2 bases; unmatched junction nucleotides: 11. This CDR3 contains 17 residues. Germline V gene sequence: CDR1 SGHRS, CDR2 YFSETQ. The CDR3 sequence: CASSPGSGTGTTDTQYF. In DNA form, the CDR3 reads TGCGCCAGCAGCCCCGGGTCCGGGACAGGGACCACAGATACGCAGTATTTT.

The rearrangement uses TRBV29-1 and TRBJ1-1, with 7 nucleotides matching TRBD1. CDR1 SQVTM and CDR2 ANQGSEA come from the germline V gene. With V trimmed by 7 bases and J by 0 bases, 5 bases remained unmatched. The CDR3 is made up of 13 amino acids. The CDR3 reads CSAGQAVNTEAFF. The CDR3 DNA reads as TGCAGCGCCGGACAGGCGGTGAACACTGAAGCTTTCTTT.

The CDR3 DNA reads TGTGCCAGCAGCCCGAGGGACAGGGTTTTGACTGGGGCCAACGTCCTGACTTTC. Protein: CASSPRDRVLTGANVLTF. This sequence joins TRBV7-8 and TRBJ2-6, with TRBD1 matching 9 bases. CDR1 and CDR2 (germline): SGHVS, FQNEAQ. Germline trimming cut 5 bases from V and 2 bases from J; bases unmatched to any gene: 10. The CDR3 consists of 18 residues.

The rearrangement links TRBV27 to TRBJ1-2, with a tentative D call TRBD1 (5 bases). V was trimmed by 1 base and J by 8 bases, leaving 14 bases between them. Germline-derived CDR1 and CDR2 are MNHEY and SMNVEV (reference sequence). CDR3 size: 14 residues. This chain's CDR3 is CASSLLPGMWGYTF. The CDR3 DNA reads as TGTGCCAGCAGTTTATTGCCAGGGATGTGGGGCTACACCTTC.

DNA for the CDR3: TGCGCCAGCAGCCAAGAGGGGACAGGGGACTATGGCTACACCTTC. It specifies CASSQEGTGDYGYTF. This chain links TRBV4-3 with TRBJ1-2, with 10 bases lining up with TRBD1. The V segment lost 0 bases and the J segment 3 bases; nucleotides outside the gene matches: 1. This CDR3 is 15 amino acids long. The germline V gene encodes CDR1 LGHNA and CDR2 YSLEER.

The gene calls are TRBV11-2 and TRBJ2-7; 7 positions match TRBD2. V lost 0 bases to trimming and J lost 4 bases; unmatched junction nucleotides: 9. The CDR3 covers 16 residues. Germline V gene sequence: CDR1 SGHAT, CDR2 FQNNGV. The CDR3 reads CASSLDSGTGGYEQYF. The CDR3 DNA sequence: TGTGCCAGCAGCTTAGATAGTGGGACCGGGGGGTACGAGCAGTACTTC.

V usage is TRBV7-2 and J usage is TRBJ2-1; D is possibly TRBD2 (6 bases). Germline V CDR1 and CDR2: SGHTA, FQGNSA. CDR3 length equals 17 residues. Trimming took off 3 bases at V and 0 bases at J, with 15 bases between the two ends. CDR3: CASSFRAGRISYNEQFF. CDR3 DNA sequence: TGTGCCAGCAGCTTCCGAGCGGGTAGGATCTCCTACAATGAGCAGTTCTTC.

Details on this clone: Other DNA sequences in the same sample also yield this CDR3. The genes are TRBV30 and TRBJ2-3; D gene unclear. The CDR3 consists of 11 residues. Germline CDR1 GTSNPN, CDR2 SVGIG (reference sequence). V was shortened by 5 bases and J by 5 bases, with 8 bases between the two germline ends. In nucleotides, the CDR3 is TGTGCCTGGGGCCGGGTAGATACGCAGTATTTT. Protein: CAWGRVDTQYF.

The rearrangement joins TRBV7-9 to TRBJ1-6, with 8 positions matching TRBD1. V dropped 4 bases and J dropped 5; count of bases not matched to a gene: 10. Germline V lookup: CDR1 SEHNR, CDR2 FQNEAQ (reference sequence). This CDR3 spans 17 amino acids. The CDR3 protein is CASSSDRGAYHNSPLHF. CDR3 DNA sequence: TGTGCCAGCAGCTCCGACAGGGGCGCTTATCATAATTCACCCCTCCACTTT.

The chain employs TRBV11-2 and TRBJ1-1; D is undetermined. Trimming pared 5 bases from V and 10 bases from J, leaving 8 bases between. There are 10 residues in the CDR3. Germline V lookup: CDR1 SGHAT, CDR2 FQNNGV. The chain's CDR3 is CASSHVSAFF. The CDR3 nucleotides are TGTGCCAGCAGCCATGTTTCAGCTTTCTTT.